The 10 T cell receptor beta chains presented below share a single source sample, sequenced in a study of Ad26.COV2.S vaccination and SARS-CoV-2 variants. Clones were sequenced by immunoSEQ multiplex PCR, and TCRdb holds only the in-frame ones, with some missing. The data contain approximately 500,000 clones, roughly 85% of them seen just once; the ten biggest clones take up over 10%. Noted treatment: roughly 20 received Ad26.COV2.S at low or high dose, single or two shots; 5 received placebo; per-sample allocation not given. Sampling was performed 63 days after the first vaccine or placebo injection. The sequencing used peripheral blood, collected in a trial of Ad26.COV2.S vaccine versus placebo. The receptors derive from a person between 18 and 65 years old who received the Ad26.COV2.S COVID-19 vaccine or a placebo.

The chain combines TRBV10-3 with TRBJ2-7; 12 bases are a match to TRBD2. Unmatched junction bases numbered 5, after V lost 4 bases and J lost 4 bases. Germline V gives CDR1 ENHRY, CDR2 SYGVKD. The CDR3 spans 15 residues. CDR3 protein: CAISAGLAGKYEQYF. CDR3 sequence (DNA): TGTGCCATCAGTGCCGGACTAGCGGGGAAGTACGAGCAGTACTTC.

This chain joins TRBV7-2 and TRBJ1-3, with TRBD1 as a possible D gene (5 bases). Germline assignment: CDR1 SGHTA and CDR2 FQGNSA. The CDR3 has 17 residues. The V gene lost 1 base and the J gene lost 0 bases, with 13 bases spanning the gap. CDR3 sequence reads: CASSLGWQGLSGNTIYF. CDR3 bases: TGTGCCAGCAGCTTAGGGTGGCAGGGCCTCTCTGGAAACACCATATATTTT.

The chain links TRBV7-9 to TRBJ2-7, with 8 bases that match TRBD2. Germline-derived CDR1 and CDR2 are SEHNR and FQNEAQ (reference sequence). The V gene end was trimmed by 1 base and the J gene end by 3 bases; junction bases not matched to a gene: 5. The CDR3 has 15 amino acids. CDR3 DNA sequence: TGTGCCAGCAGCTTAGGAAGCGGGGGATACTACGAGCAGTACTTC. Encoded protein: CASSLGSGGYYEQYF. Together with reference TRBV7-9 and TRBJ2-7, the CDR3 gives the full variable domain: DTGVSQNPRHKITKRGQNVTFRCDPISEHNRLYWYRQTLGQGPEFLTYFQNEAQLEKSRLLSDRFSAERPKGSFSTLEIQRTEQGDSAMYLCASSLGSGGYYEQYFGPGTRLTVT.

This chain links TRBV3-1 (or the pseudogene TRBV3-2) with TRBJ1-2, with TRBD1 identical over 11 bases. Unmatched junction bases numbered 8, after V lost 1 base and J lost 7 bases. The CDR3 extends over 16 amino acids. The germline V gene encodes CDR1 LGHDT and CDR2 YNNKEL (reference sequence). The CDR3 sequence is CASSQAGGQGASGYTF. Here the CDR3 DNA reads TGTGCCAGCAGCCAAGCTGGAGGACAGGGGGCAAGTGGCTACACCTTC.

The chain couples TRBV7-2 to TRBJ1-6, with D possibly being TRBD1 (6 bases). The CDR3 has 14 residues. Trimming pared 4 bases from V and 7 bases from J, leaving 11 bases between. Germline CDR1 reads SGHTA; CDR2 reads FQGNSA. The CDR3 spells CASSSVGQNSPLHF. The DNA for the CDR3 is TGTGCCAGCAGCTCAGTTGGACAGAATTCACCCCTCCACTTT.

In DNA form, the CDR3 reads TGCGCCAGCAGCCCCGGGGATTACCGTCCCAATGAGCAGTTCTTC. Translating it yields CASSPGDYRPNEQFF. The rearrangement uses TRBV4-3 and TRBJ2-1, with TRBD2 as a possible D gene (5 bases). The CDR3 sequence is 15 residues long. Germline loops: CDR1 LGHNA, CDR2 YSLEER. Trimming took off 4 bases at V and 6 bases at J, with 16 bases between the two ends.

This clone was observed once. J is TRBJ2-1 and V is TRBV7-3; 9 bases map to TRBD2. V gave up 6 bases and J gave up 4 bases; unmatched junction bases: 7. CDR3 length equals 15 residues. Looked up from germline, CDR1 is SGHTA and CDR2 is FQGTGA. This CDR3 reads CASRRETSGYNEQFF. CDR3 DNA sequence: TGTGCCAGCAGGCGAGAGACTAGCGGTTACAATGAGCAGTTCTTC.

The J gene is TRBJ2-1, the V gene TRBV9; 15 bases match TRBD2. CDR3 length: 17 amino acids. V trimming: 2 bases; J trimming: 7 bases; junction bases outside the gene matches: 7. The germline V gene encodes CDR1 SGDLS and CDR2 YYNGEE. The CDR3 nucleotides read TGTGCCAGCAGCGTCGGACTAGCGGGAGGGCCGGGGAATGAGCAGTTCTTC. Its translation: CASSVGLAGGPGNEQFF.

This clone has just a few counts. The chain has TRBV2 and TRBJ2-5; weak D call: TRBD2 (5 bases). CDR3 length: 12 amino acids. The ends were cut back, 6 bases at V and 6 bases at J, with 11 bases in the middle. Germline V gives CDR1 SNHLY, CDR2 FYNNEI. CDR3 nucleotide sequence: TGTGCCAGCAGCCGGACGGGGAAGACCCAGTACTTC. It specifies CASSRTGKTQYF.

The chain is built from TRBV15 and TRBJ2-6, with TRBD1 identical over 9 bases. CDR1 LNHNV and CDR2 YYDKDF come from the germline V gene (reference sequence). The CDR3 runs 16 residues. V dropped 1 base and J dropped 4; count of bases not matched to a gene: 2. The CDR3 is CATSRGTGAGANVLTF. CDR3 DNA: TGTGCCACCAGCAGAGGGACAGGGGCCGGGGCCAACGTCCTGACTTTC.